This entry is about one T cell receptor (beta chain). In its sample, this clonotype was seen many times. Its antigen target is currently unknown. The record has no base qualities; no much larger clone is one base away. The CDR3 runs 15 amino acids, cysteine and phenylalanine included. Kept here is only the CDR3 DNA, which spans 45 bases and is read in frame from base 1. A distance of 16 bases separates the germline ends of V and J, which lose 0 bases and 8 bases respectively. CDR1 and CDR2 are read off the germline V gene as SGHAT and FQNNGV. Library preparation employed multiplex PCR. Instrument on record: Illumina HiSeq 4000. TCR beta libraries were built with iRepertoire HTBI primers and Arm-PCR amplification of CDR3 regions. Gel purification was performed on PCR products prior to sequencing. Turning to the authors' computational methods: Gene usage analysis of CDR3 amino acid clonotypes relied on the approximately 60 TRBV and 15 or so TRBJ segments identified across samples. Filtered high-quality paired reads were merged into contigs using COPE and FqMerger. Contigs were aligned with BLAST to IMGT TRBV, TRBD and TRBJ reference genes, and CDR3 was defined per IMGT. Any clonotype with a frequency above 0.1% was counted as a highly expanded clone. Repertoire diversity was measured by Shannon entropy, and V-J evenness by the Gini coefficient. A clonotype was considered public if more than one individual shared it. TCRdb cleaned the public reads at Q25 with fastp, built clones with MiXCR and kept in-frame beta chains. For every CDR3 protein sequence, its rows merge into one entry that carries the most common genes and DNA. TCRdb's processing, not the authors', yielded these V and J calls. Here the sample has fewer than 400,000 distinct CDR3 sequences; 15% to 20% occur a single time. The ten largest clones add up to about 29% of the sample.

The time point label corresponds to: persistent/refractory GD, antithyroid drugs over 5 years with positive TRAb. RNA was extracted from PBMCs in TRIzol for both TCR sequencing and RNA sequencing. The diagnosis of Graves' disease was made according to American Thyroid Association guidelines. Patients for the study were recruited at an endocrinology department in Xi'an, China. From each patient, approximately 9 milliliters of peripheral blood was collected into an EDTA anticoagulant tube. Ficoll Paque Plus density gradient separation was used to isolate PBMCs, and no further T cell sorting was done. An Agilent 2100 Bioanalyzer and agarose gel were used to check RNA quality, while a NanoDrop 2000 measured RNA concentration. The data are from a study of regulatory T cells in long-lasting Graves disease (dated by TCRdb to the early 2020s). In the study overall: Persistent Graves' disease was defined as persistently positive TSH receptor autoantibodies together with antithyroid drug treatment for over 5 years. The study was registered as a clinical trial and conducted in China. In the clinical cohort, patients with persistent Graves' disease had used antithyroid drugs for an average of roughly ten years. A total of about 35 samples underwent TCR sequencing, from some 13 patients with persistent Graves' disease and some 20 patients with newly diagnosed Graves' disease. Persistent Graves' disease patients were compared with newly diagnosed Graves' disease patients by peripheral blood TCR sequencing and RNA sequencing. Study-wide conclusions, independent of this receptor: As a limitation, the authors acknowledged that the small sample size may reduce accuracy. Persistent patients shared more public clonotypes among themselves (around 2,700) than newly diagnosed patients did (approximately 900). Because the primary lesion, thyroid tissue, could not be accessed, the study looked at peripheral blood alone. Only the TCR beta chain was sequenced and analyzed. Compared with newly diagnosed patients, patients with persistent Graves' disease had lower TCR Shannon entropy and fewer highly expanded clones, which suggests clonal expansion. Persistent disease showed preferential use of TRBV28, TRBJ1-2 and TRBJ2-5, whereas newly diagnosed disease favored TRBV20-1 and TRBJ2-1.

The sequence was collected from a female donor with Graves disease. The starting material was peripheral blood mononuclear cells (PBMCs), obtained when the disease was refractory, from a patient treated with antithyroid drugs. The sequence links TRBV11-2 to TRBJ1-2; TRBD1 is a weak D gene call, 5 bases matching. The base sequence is TGTGCCAGCAGCTTAGATCTGGGGACCGTCGTGGGCTACACCTTC. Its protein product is CASSLDLGTVVGYTF. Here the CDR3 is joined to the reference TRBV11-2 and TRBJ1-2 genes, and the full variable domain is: EAGVAQSPRYKIIEKRQSVAFWCNPISGHATLYWYQQILGQGPKLLIQFQNNGVVDDSQLPKDRFSAERLKGVDSTLKIQPAKLEDSAVYLCASSLDLGTVVGYTFGSGTRLTVV.